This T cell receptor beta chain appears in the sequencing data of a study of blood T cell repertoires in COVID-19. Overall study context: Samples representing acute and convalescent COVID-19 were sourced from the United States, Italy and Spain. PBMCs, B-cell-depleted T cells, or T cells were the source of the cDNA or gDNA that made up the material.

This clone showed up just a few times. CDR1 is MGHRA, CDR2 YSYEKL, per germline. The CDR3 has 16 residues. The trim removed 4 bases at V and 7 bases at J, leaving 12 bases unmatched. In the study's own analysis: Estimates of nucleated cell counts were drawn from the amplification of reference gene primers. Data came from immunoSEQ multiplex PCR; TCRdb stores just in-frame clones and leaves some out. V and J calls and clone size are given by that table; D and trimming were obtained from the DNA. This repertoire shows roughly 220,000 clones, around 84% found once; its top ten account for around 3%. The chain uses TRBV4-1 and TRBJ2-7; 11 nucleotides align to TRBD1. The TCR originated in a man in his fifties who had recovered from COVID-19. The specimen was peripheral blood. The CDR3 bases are TGCGCCAGCAGCCCGTTATTGAAGGGGACAGGGGGTGAGCAGTACTTC. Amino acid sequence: CASSPLLKGTGGEQYF.